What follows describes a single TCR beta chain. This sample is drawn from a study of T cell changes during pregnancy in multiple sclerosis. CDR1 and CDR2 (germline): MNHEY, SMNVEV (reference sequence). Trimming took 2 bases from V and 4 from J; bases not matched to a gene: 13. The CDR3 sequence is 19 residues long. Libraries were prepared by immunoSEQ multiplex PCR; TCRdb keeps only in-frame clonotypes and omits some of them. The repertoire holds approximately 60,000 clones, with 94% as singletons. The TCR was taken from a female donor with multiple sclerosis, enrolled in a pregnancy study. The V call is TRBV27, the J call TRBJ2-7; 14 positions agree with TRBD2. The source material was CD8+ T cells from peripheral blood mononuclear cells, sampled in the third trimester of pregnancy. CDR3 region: CASSLKPGLAGAGSYEQYF. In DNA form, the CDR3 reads TGTGCCAGCAGTTTAAAGCCGGGACTAGCGGGGGCCGGGTCGTACGAGCAGTACTTC.